The sequence of this TCR beta chain was determined in a study of T cells in Graves' hyperthyroidism and ophthalmopathy. This clonotype turned up a few times. The investigators amplified TCR beta CDR3 regions from RNA transcripts. The TCR CDR3 was amplified in a first-round RT-PCR using the HTBI primer set. TCRdb itself ran the multiplex PCR reads through MiXCR, one entry per CDR3 protein. The sample holds 380,000 or so distinct CDR3 sequences, 14% seen once. The authors deemed Graves' hyperthyroidism stable absent ophthalmopathy progression within 18 months. V was shortened by 3 bases and J by 3 bases, with 12 bases between the two germline ends. Per germline, CDR1 KGHSH and CDR2 LQKENI. The CDR3 spans 14 residues.

Source material: blood. The receptor comes from a woman aged 25 to 45 with Graves' hyperthyroidism. This chain links TRBV18 with TRBJ2-7, with D tentatively TRBD1 (5 bases). CDR3 loop: CASSPTGTYYEQYF. CDR3 coding DNA: TGTGCCAGCTCACCTACAGGAACCTACTACGAGCAGTACTTC.